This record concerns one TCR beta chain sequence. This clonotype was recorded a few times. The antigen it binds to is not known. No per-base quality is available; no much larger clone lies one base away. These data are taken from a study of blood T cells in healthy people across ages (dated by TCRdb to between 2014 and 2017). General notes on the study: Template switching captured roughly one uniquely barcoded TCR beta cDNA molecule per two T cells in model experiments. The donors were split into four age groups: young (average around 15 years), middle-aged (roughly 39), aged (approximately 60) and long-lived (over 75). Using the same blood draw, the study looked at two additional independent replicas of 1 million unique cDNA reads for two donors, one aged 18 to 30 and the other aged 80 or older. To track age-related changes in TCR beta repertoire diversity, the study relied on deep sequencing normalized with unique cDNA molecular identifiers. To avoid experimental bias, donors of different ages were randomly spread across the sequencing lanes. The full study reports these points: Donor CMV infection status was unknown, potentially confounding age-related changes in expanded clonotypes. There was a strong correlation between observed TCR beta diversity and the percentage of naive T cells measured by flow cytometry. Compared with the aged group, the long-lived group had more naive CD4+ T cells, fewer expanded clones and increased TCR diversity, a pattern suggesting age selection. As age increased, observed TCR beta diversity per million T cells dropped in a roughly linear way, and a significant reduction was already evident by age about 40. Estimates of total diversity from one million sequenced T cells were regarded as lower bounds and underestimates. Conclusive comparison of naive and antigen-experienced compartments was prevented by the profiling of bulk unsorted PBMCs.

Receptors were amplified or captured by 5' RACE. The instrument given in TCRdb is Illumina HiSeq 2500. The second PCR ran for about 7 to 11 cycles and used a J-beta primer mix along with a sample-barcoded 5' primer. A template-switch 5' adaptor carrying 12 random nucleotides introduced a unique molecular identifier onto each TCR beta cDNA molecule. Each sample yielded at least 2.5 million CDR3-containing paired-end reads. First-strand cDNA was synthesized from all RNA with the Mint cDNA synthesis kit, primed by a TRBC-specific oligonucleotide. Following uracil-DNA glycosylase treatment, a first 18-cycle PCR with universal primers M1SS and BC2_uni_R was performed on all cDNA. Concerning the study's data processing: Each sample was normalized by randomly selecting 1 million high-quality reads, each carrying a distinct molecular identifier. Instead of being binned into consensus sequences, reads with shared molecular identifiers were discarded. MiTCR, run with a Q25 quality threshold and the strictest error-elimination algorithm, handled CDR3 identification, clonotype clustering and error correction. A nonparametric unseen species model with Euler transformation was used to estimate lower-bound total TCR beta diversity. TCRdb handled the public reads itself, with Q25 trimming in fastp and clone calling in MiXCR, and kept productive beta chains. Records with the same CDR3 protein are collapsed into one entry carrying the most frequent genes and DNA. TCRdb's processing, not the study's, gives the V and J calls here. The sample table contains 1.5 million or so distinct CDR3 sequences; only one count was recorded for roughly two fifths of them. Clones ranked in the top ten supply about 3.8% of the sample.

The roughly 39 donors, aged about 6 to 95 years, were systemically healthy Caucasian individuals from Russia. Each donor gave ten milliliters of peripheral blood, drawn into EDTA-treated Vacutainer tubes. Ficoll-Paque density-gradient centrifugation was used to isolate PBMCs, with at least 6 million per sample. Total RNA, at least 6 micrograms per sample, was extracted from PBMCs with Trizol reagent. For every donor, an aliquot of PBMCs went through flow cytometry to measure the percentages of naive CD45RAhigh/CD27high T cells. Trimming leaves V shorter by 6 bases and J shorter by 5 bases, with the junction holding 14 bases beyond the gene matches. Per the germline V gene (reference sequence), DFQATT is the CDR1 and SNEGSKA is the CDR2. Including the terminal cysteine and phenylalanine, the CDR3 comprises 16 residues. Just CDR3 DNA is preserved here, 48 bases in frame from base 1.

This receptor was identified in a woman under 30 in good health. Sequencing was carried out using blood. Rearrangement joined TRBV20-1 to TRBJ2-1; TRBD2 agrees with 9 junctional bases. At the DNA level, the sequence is TGCAGTGCCTTACTAGGCTATAGCGGGAGCCACAATGAGCAGTTCTTC. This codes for CSALLGYSGSHNEQFF.